A single sample is the source of the 30 T cell receptor beta chains below, sequenced in a study of cytomegalovirus exposure and HLA in healthy donors (dated by TCRdb to about 2017). Library creation used the immunoSEQ multiplex PCR assay. A mixture of 60 forward primers for TCR Vbeta segments and 13 reverse primers for TCR Jbeta segments was used in the multiplex PCR. Drawn from immuneACCESS, this table holds only the in-frame rearrangements with V and J called that TCRdb kept. Clones are partly lost; checked studies trace under half to an unresolved V gene and leave the rest unexplained. Counted in this sample were about 280,000 clones; roughly 89% of them appeared once. The ten biggest clones cover 2% to 3% of the sample. Input material: PBMCs. These receptors came from a woman younger than 30 in good health and CMV-seronegative.

The chain links TRBV5-1 to TRBJ2-3; 8 bases map to TRBD1. CDR1 is SGHRS, CDR2 YFSETQ, per germline. V was pared by 4 bases and J by 1 base, with 5 bases of the junction left unmatched. The CDR3 has 15 residues. In DNA, the CDR3 is TGCGCCAGCAGCGGGGTGACAGGGGGCACAGATACGCAGTATTTT. Residues: CASSGVTGGTDTQYF.

The chain employs TRBV7-3 and TRBJ2-1; tentative D call: TRBD2 (6 bases). The germline CDR1 and CDR2 sequences are SGHTA and FQGTGA. Between the trimmed V and J ends, which lost 3 bases and 10 bases, there was a span of 10 bases. This CDR3 contains 12 residues. Written as DNA, the CDR3 is TGTGCCAGCAGCTTCGGGGGTGAAGAGCAGTTCTTC. This sequence encodes CASSFGGEEQFF.

J is TRBJ1-5 and V is TRBV6-1; maybe TRBD1 (6 bases). The V end was cut by 7 bases, the J end by 0 bases, with 13 bases between. The CDR3 is 15 residues long. The germline CDR1 and CDR2 sequences are MNHNS and SASEGT. This chain's CDR3 is CASNYRAPSNQPQHF. In DNA form, the CDR3 reads TGTGCCAGCAACTACAGGGCCCCTAGCAATCAGCCCCAGCATTTT.

As for this clone: Distinct nucleotide sequences in the sample also encode this CDR3. The chain employs TRBV9 and TRBJ2-3, with TRBD2 identical over 7 bases. Germline V lookup: CDR1 SGDLS, CDR2 YYNGEE. Trimming at V came to 4 bases and at J to 0 bases, leaving 2 bases not matched to a gene. This CDR3 spans 14 amino acids. The CDR3 loop reads CASSSGGSTDTQYF. The CDR3 DNA reads as TGTGCCAGCAGCTCCGGGGGGAGCACAGATACGCAGTATTTT.

This clone turned up a few times. The chain recombines TRBV7-2 with TRBJ1-1; D call uncertain. Germline-derived CDR1 and CDR2 are SGHTA and FQGNSA. The CDR3 is 13 amino acids. Trimming left V 4 bases short and J 1 base short, with 7 bases between. DNA for the CDR3: TGTGCCAGCAGCTCCCAGGCGAACACTGAAGCTTTCTTT. Its translation: CASSSQANTEAFF. Filled out from reference TRBV7-2 and TRBJ1-1, the complete variable domain reads GAGVSQSPSNKVTEKGKDVELRCDPISGHTALYWYRQSLGQGLEFLIYFQGNSAPDKSGLPSDRFSAERTGGSVSTLTIQRTQQEDSAVYLCASSSQANTEAFFGQGTRLTVV.

Turning to this clone: One end of the junction varies from germline; a read error may be responsible. The genes are TRBV13 and TRBJ1-3, with D perhaps TRBD1 (5 bases). From germline, CDR1 is PRHDT and CDR2 FYEKMQ (reference sequence). This CDR3 comprises 17 residues. CDR3 in DNA: TGTACCAGCAGCTTCGCCGGGGGACCCCACTCTGGAAACACCATATATTTT. This encodes CTSSFAGGPHSGNTIYF.

This chain connects TRBV5-1 to TRBJ2-7, with a tentative D call TRBD1 (6 bases). The ends were cut back, 2 bases at V and 6 bases at J, with 15 bases in the middle. This CDR3 contains 14 residues. The germline V gene has CDR1 SGHRS and CDR2 YFSETQ. CDR3 protein: CASSFVQGKVEQYF. The CDR3 DNA follows: TGCGCCAGCAGCTTTGTGCAGGGGAAGGTCGAGCAGTACTTC.

The chain recombines TRBV9 with TRBJ2-3; 7 bases line up with TRBD2. Germline CDR1 SGDLS, CDR2 YYNGEE. V lost 7 bases to trimming and J lost 7 bases; unmatched junction nucleotides: 9. This CDR3 region has 13 residues. The CDR3 sequence is CASSFGGEYTQYF. DNA of the CDR3: TGTGCCAGCTCTTTTGGGGGGGAATATACGCAGTATTTT.

As for this clone: At one end the junction does not follow the germline gene, possibly because of a read error. V usage is TRBV27 and J usage is TRBJ2-3, with TRBD2 identical over 9 bases. The CDR3 is 15 residues long. Per germline, CDR1 MNHEY and CDR2 SMNVEV (reference sequence). Written as DNA, the CDR3 is TGTGCCAGCAGTCCACCCGGGACTAGCATAGATACGCAGTATTTT. Translating gives CASSPPGTSIDTQYF.

CDR3 DNA sequence: TGTGCCACCGCGGGACAGTTCCAAGAGACCCAGTACTTC. Encoded protein: CATAGQFQETQYF. The chain combines TRBV10-3 with TRBJ2-5; TRBD1 is a possible D gene (7 bases). Trimming removed 10 bases from V and 1 base from J, with 13 bases in between. The CDR3 has 13 residues. Germline V gene data show CDR1 as ENHRY and CDR2 as SYGVKD.

This clone was found a few times. The rearrangement uses TRBV6-6 and TRBJ1-2; D is undetermined. The germline CDR1 and CDR2 sequences are MNHNY and SVGAGI (reference sequence). The CDR3 sequence is 12 residues long. V was cut by 8 bases and J by 7 bases, with 14 bases left in between. CDR3 residues: CASGTGGVGYTF. CDR3 DNA sequence: TGTGCCAGCGGTACGGGAGGAGTTGGCTACACCTTC.

This rearrangement joins TRBV6-6 to TRBJ2-1; TRBD1 might be the D (6 bases). The germline CDR1 and CDR2 sequences are MNHNY and SVGAGI (reference sequence). V dropped 5 bases and J dropped 3 bases, with 17 bases sitting between them. The CDR3 loop spans 16 amino acids. In DNA form, the CDR3 reads TGTGCCAGCAGTGGGGTGGGGCAGGGGCTCTACAATGAGCAGTTCTTC. As protein: CASSGVGQGLYNEQFF.

The V call is TRBV10-3, the J call TRBJ1-5; D is undetermined. Germline V CDR1 and CDR2: ENHRY, SYGVKD. Trimming left V 10 bases short and J 2 bases short, with 9 bases between. The CDR3 loop spans 12 amino acids. Here the CDR3 reads CATGDGNQPQHF. The CDR3, as DNA: TGTGCCACCGGGGATGGCAATCAGCCCCAGCATTTT.

The chain employs TRBV11-3 and TRBJ1-1, with a possible D match to TRBD1 (6 bases). V lost 0 bases and J lost 4, with 9 bases in between. Germline values: CDR1 SGHNT, CDR2 YENEEA. The CDR3 contains 14 residues. This CDR3 reads CASSLEARGTEAFF. The CDR3 DNA sequence: TGTGCCAGCAGCTTAGAGGCCAGGGGCACTGAAGCTTTCTTT. The full variable domain, completed using reference TRBV11-3 and TRBJ1-1, is EAGVVQSPRYKIIEKKQPVAFWCNPISGHNTLYWYLQNLGQGPELLIRYENEEAVDDSQLPKDRFSAERLKGVDSTLKIQPAELGDSAVYLCASSLEARGTEAFFGQGTRLTVV.

This chain uses TRBV6-5 with TRBJ1-2; the D gene is possibly TRBD1 (5 bases). Germline V gives CDR1 MNHEY, CDR2 SVGAGI. V lost 4 bases, J lost 5 bases, and 17 bases lay in between. The CDR3 loop spans 15 amino acids. CDR3 sequence: CASSSWGGEAYGYTF. The DNA for the CDR3 is TGTGCCAGCAGTTCTTGGGGGGGAGAAGCATATGGCTACACCTTC.

A note on this clone: Other nucleotide sequences from this sample produce the same CDR3. The chain is built from TRBV6-5 and TRBJ2-5; no clear D. Looked up from germline, CDR1 is MNHEY and CDR2 is SVGAGI. Between the trimmed V and J ends, which lost 4 bases and 5 bases, there was a span of 5 bases. This CDR3 has 11 residues. In DNA, the CDR3 is TGTGCCAGCAGTTCGAGGGAGACCCAGTACTTC. The encoded protein is CASSSRETQYF.

The V gene is TRBV6-1, the J gene TRBJ1-1; 7 nucleotides align to TRBD1. This CDR3 spans 13 amino acids. CDR1 and CDR2 from the germline V gene are MNHNS and SASEGT. The ends lost 5 bases at V and 7 bases at J; junction bases unmatched: 7. CDR3 in DNA: TGTGCCAGCAGTTCGACAGGGTGGGGTGAAGCTTTCTTT. This codes for CASSSTGWGEAFF.

This chain links TRBV5-1 with TRBJ2-3; weak D call: TRBD2 (5 bases). Germline V gene sequence: CDR1 SGHRS, CDR2 YFSETQ. Trimming took 3 bases from V and 5 from J, leaving 13 bases between them. The CDR3 contains 14 residues. CDR3 sequence reads: CASSSGLIGDTQYF. Written as DNA, the CDR3 is TGCGCCAGCAGCTCTGGACTCATCGGAGATACGCAGTATTTT.

The rearrangement uses TRBV5-1 and TRBJ2-7; TRBD2 matches 12 bases. The CDR3 covers 17 residues. With V trimmed by 2 bases and J by 2 bases, 8 bases remained unmatched. Germline V gene data show CDR1 as SGHRS and CDR2 as YFSETQ. CDR3: CASSLRRTSGVPYEQYF. In DNA form, the CDR3 reads TGCGCCAGCAGCTTACGCAGGACTAGCGGGGTTCCCTACGAGCAGTACTTC. The full variable domain, in which reference TRBV5-1 and TRBJ2-7 provide the parts outside the CDR3, is KAGVTQTPRYLIKTRGQQVTLSCSPISGHRSVSWYQQTPGQGLQFLFEYFSETQRNKGNFPGRFSGRQFSNSRSEMNVSTLELGDSALYLCASSLRRTSGVPYEQYFGPGTRLTVT.

The sample holds one count of this clone. This chain links TRBV7-2 with TRBJ2-2; D not certain. The CDR3 consists of 12 residues. Trimming took off 1 base at V and 7 bases at J, with 4 bases between the two ends. Germline CDR1 SGHTA, CDR2 FQGNSA. CDR3 sequence reads: CASSLVSGELFF. CDR3 sequence (DNA): TGTGCCAGCAGCTTAGTTAGCGGGGAGCTGTTTTTT. Variable domain in full (rest from reference TRBV7-2 and TRBJ2-2): GAGVSQSPSNKVTEKGKDVELRCDPISGHTALYWYRQSLGQGLEFLIYFQGNSAPDKSGLPSDRFSAERTGGSVSTLTIQRTQQEDSAVYLCASSLVSGELFFGEGSRLTVL.

The chain recombines TRBV5-1 with TRBJ2-7, with a weak D call TRBD1 (5 bases). This CDR3 is built from 14 residues. The germline CDR1 and CDR2 sequences are SGHRS and YFSETQ. Trimming took off 2 bases at V and 3 bases at J, with 12 bases between the two ends. The CDR3 nucleotides are TGCGCCAGCAGCTTAGGGCAGGGCAGCTACGAGCAGTACTTC. Amino acids: CASSLGQGSYEQYF.

The CDR3 protein is CASSIKSMIRDRSFMNTEAFF. CDR3 DNA: TGTGCCAGTAGTATAAAATCCATGATCCGGGACAGGAGCTTCATGAACACTGAAGCTTTCTTT. The chain combines TRBV19 with TRBJ1-1; 8 bases are a match to TRBD1. The germline CDR1 and CDR2 sequences are LNHDA and SQIVND (reference sequence). The CDR3 spans 21 residues. With 2 bases clipped from V and 0 bases from J, the junction kept 20 bases outside the gene matches.

V is TRBV7-2 and J is TRBJ2-3, with 7 nucleotides matching TRBD1. The CDR3 loop spans 14 amino acids. CDR1 SGHTA and CDR2 FQGNSA come from the germline V gene. Trimming removed 1 base from V and 4 bases from J; junction bases left unmatched: 2. CDR3 DNA: TGTGCCAGCAGCTTAGGACAGGGTTCAGATACGCAGTATTTT. It codes for CASSLGQGSDTQYF. Full variable domain (missing parts from reference TRBV7-2 and TRBJ2-3): GAGVSQSPSNKVTEKGKDVELRCDPISGHTALYWYRQSLGQGLEFLIYFQGNSAPDKSGLPSDRFSAERTGGSVSTLTIQRTQQEDSAVYLCASSLGQGSDTQYFGPGTRLTVL.

The chain couples TRBV5-1 to TRBJ1-1, with a tentative D call TRBD1 (6 bases). CDR1 is SGHRS, CDR2 YFSETQ, per germline. Trimming removed 0 bases from V and 7 bases from J, with 16 bases in between. CDR3 length: 15 residues. CDR3 nucleotide sequence: TGCGCCAGCAGCTTGGTTGGGGGGGCGGATGTTGAAGCTTTCTTT. Translated: CASSLVGGADVEAFF. The full variable domain, completed using reference TRBV5-1 and TRBJ1-1, is KAGVTQTPRYLIKTRGQQVTLSCSPISGHRSVSWYQQTPGQGLQFLFEYFSETQRNKGNFPGRFSGRQFSNSRSEMNVSTLELGDSALYLCASSLVGGADVEAFFGQGTRLTVV.

This chain links TRBV13 with TRBJ2-3, with 9 bases matching TRBD2. CDR1 is PRHDT, CDR2 FYEKMQ, per germline (reference sequence). CDR3 length: 15 amino acids. V trimming: 4 bases; J trimming: 1 base; junction bases outside the gene matches: 3. CDR3 loop: CASSSLAGGTDTQYF. CDR3 DNA sequence: TGTGCCAGCAGCTCGTTAGCGGGGGGCACAGATACGCAGTATTTT.

This clone was observed once. The chain joins TRBV6-5 to TRBJ1-4, with 9 bases aligning to TRBD1. The CDR3 length is 14 residues. The ends lost 4 bases at V and 7 bases at J; junction bases unmatched: 4. Per germline, CDR1 MNHEY and CDR2 SVGAGI. DNA for the CDR3: TGTGCCAGCAGTTCCGGGACAGGGCTTGAAAAACTGTTTTTT. This translates into CASSSGTGLEKLFF.

The chain is built from TRBV2 and TRBJ2-7, with 9 bases lining up with TRBD1. The CDR3 is 15 amino acids. CDR1 and CDR2 from the germline V gene are SNHLY and FYNNEI. Germline trimming cut 7 bases from V and 0 bases from J; bases unmatched to any gene: 7. Written as DNA, the CDR3 is TGTGCCAGCAAAACGGGACAGGGAAGCTCCTACGAGCAGTACTTC. Translation: CASKTGQGSSYEQYF.

The chain uses TRBV6-5 and TRBJ2-5; 8 bases map to TRBD1. CDR3 size: 14 residues. CDR1 is MNHEY, CDR2 SVGAGI, per germline. V dropped 5 bases and J dropped 5; count of bases not matched to a gene: 7. The chain's CDR3 is CASSRDRRSETQYF. In DNA, the CDR3 is TGTGCCAGCAGTCGGGACAGGAGATCTGAGACCCAGTACTTC.

V usage is TRBV11-2 and J usage is TRBJ2-1, with D possibly matching TRBD1 (7 bases). With 3 bases removed from V and 4 bases from J, the gap between germline ends came to 19 bases. The CDR3 has 17 residues. The germline V gene has CDR1 SGHAT and CDR2 FQNNGV. CDR3 bases: TGTGCCAGCAGCTTCCGGAGGAGGGGGCCTTTTTACAATGAGCAGTTCTTC. Encoded protein: CASSFRRRGPFYNEQFF.

In nucleotides, the CDR3 is TGCGCCAGCAGCCGTACACCCAACAGGGGAATCTCCTACGAGCAGTACTTC. This encodes CASSRTPNRGISYEQYF. The chain links TRBV5-1 to TRBJ2-7; 7 nucleotides match TRBD1. Germline values: CDR1 SGHRS, CDR2 YFSETQ. Germline trimming cut 4 bases from V and 0 bases from J; bases unmatched to any gene: 13. This CDR3 spans 17 amino acids.